This T cell receptor (beta chain) appears in the sequencing data of a study of cytomegalovirus exposure and HLA in healthy donors (dated by TCRdb to 2016 to 2017). Turning to the overall study: The 500 to 800 repertoires of the first cohort and the 110 or so validation repertoires were produced on the same platform, according to a later analysis. To predict cytomegalovirus infection status, the study brought together high-throughput TCR immunosequencing, statistical association of individual TCRs with disease status, and machine learning. A separate validation cohort of roughly 120 different subjects was used in addition to the 666-subject first cohort. The study aimed to test whether cataloging public T cell receptors could reveal signatures of past pathogen exposure. What the work shows at the level of the full study, not this receptor alone: Subsequent analysis determined that TCRs grouped into clusters in the first cohort also showed a tendency toward co-occurrence across the 120 validation repertoires, and roughly 95% of cluster scores exceeded 0. The study listed 164 TCR beta chains as associated with cytomegalovirus. A later analysis lacked HLA typing for the validation cohort, so it scored co-occurrence in that cohort across all 110 or so repertoires. The classifier was reported to diagnose cytomegalovirus status with high specificity and sensitivity in both the original and validation cohorts. Three of the identified cytomegalovirus-associated TCR beta chains were confirmed in vitro to be specific for cytomegalovirus antigens. Most TCR sequences were seen in very few donors, while some public TCRs were found in many individuals. The authors suggested that the approach could potentially be generalized to other disease states and immunological phenotypes.

Reading the germline V gene gives CDR1 LGHNA and CDR2 YNFKEQ. V and J are truncated by 1 base and 0 bases respectively, leaving an intervening sequence of 19 bases. Counted from cysteine to phenylalanine, this CDR3 has 20 amino acids. Only the CDR3 part of the read is kept: 60 bases, read in frame from the first base. The donors were included in the validation cohort of around 120 subjects, a group kept apart from the approximately 670-subject first cohort. Remarks on this clone: What this receptor recognizes is not known. Base qualities are not recorded, but no much larger clone differs from it by a single base.

Library generation was performed with the immunoSEQ multiplex PCR assay. As for the original processing: A statistical classification framework was developed to diagnose cytomegalovirus status using the catalog of TCR beta chain sequences. This immuneACCESS table, as held by TCRdb, lists in-frame sequences with V and J called but not all clones. Of the missing ones, under half trace to an unresolved V gene in checked studies; the others have no known cause. V and J calls and clone size follow that table, whereas D and trimming were derived from the DNA. The sample table holds about 160,000 clones, of which about 95% were seen once. The ten largest clones represent around 0.9% of the sample.

The sequence was collected from a young woman in good health and CMV-seronegative. The V gene is TRBV4-2 and the J gene is TRBJ2-6; the D gene is perhaps TRBD2, from 6 matching bases. The specimen was PBMCs. The CDR3 region: CASSQGQSGRGSSGANVLTF. The DNA sequence reads TGTGCCAGCAGCCAAGGACAGTCCGGGCGGGGAAGCTCTGGGGCCAACGTCCTGACTTTC.